Sequencing of this T cell receptor beta chain was carried out in a study of blood T cell repertoires in COVID-19. Repertoires were generated with immunoSEQ multiplex PCR, while TCRdb's copy carries only in-frame clones and drops some. The sample carries about 360,000 clones, around 86% recorded once. The germline CDR1 and CDR2 sequences are SGHVS and FQNEAQ. CDR3 size: 13 residues. V lost 1 base and J 6 bases, leaving 7 bases between the germline ends. This sequence was found in a human donor in a cohort sampled during active COVID-19. The chain uses TRBV7-8 and TRBJ1-5; tentatively, D is TRBD1 (5 bases). Input material: peripheral blood. CDR3 in DNA: TGTGCCAGCAGCTTAGGGGGCTTTCAGCCCCAGCATTTT. It yields the protein CASSLGGFQPQHF.